This TCR beta chain appears in the sequencing data of a study of blood T cell repertoires in COVID-19. The junction had 2 bases not matched to a gene; V was cut back by 1 base and J by 6 bases. Germline V CDR1 and CDR2: LNHDA, SQIVND (reference sequence). The CDR3 consists of 14 residues. Some clones are missing from TCRdb's copy, which holds only in-frame ones; the method was immunoSEQ multiplex PCR. The sample has hundreds of thousands of clones, around 85% seen once. This sequence originates from a man in his thirties or forties who had recovered from COVID-19. The chain employs TRBV19 and TRBJ2-1; 8 bases map to TRBD1. What was sequenced was PBMCs or T cells enriched from blood (not recorded which). CDR3 loop: CASSIGTGSNEQFF. In nucleotides, the CDR3 is TGTGCCAGTAGTATAGGGACAGGGTCCAATGAGCAGTTCTTC.